The clone carrying this T cell receptor (beta chain) was counted many times. The antigen is undetermined. TCRdb called the reads again in MiXCR, with one record for every CDR3 protein. The data show fewer than 950,000 distinct CDR3 sequences, with over 25% seen just once and 9.5% to 15% held by the top ten. The sample comes from a study of T cell repertoires in cytomegalovirus infection. Study overall: Both recently identified HLA-C-restricted and well-studied HLA-B-restricted CMV epitopes were used in the study. Indicated by public TCR beta signatures were CMV infection and matching HLA type.

Findings of the study overall: Based on cumulative public TCR beta family frequency, carriers of CMV plus the relevant HLA were identified. CMV-specific TCR beta clonotypes restricted by HLA-C were the ones dominating the ex vivo response.

V lost 2 bases and J 7 bases, leaving 8 bases between the germline ends. This CDR3 has 12 residues. The sequence derives from a human donor in good health (CMV status not recorded). Some clones in this sample may be carry-over from other donors' samples. The source was cultured CD8+ T cells from PBMCs, collected from culture after CMV antigen stimulation. The rearrangement uses TRBV12-3 or TRBV12-4 and TRBJ1-1; D gene uncertain. This CDR3 is CASSLSGYEAFF. The CDR3 DNA sequence: TGTGCCAGCAGTTTATCGGGATATGAAGCTTTCTTT.